Below, 15 T cell receptor beta chains from the same sample are listed, as sequenced in a study of shared clonotypes between healthy human individuals. Libraries were prepared by immunoSEQ multiplex PCR; TCRdb keeps only in-frame clonotypes and omits some of them. Of a few million clones listed, 85% to 95% are singletons. Sequenced input: naive CD4+ T cells from PBMCs. Subset specified: CD45RA+ positively selected. Every receptor here comes from a man aged 18-30 years in good health. Some clones in this sample may be carry-over from other donors' samples.

The chain combines TRBV7-8 with TRBJ1-4; D possibly corresponds to TRBD1 (5 bases). The germline V and J ends were trimmed by 2 bases and 12 bases, with 13 bases remaining between them. Germline V gene sequence: CDR1 SGHVS, CDR2 FQNEAQ. The CDR3 runs 13 residues. The CDR3 DNA is TGTGCCAGCAGCTTACGAGGACACCTAGAACTGTTTTTT. Its translation: CASSLRGHLELFF.

The chain links TRBV2 to TRBJ2-7; 7 bases match TRBD1. Losses at the gene ends were 6 bases for V and 5 bases for J; bases not matched to a gene: 13. The length of the CDR3 is 15 residues. Germline V CDR1 and CDR2: SNHLY, FYNNEI. CDR3 DNA: TGTGCCAGCAGGGCTTTGACAGGGATGAAGGACGAGCAGTACTTC. It translates to CASRALTGMKDEQYF.

The V gene is TRBV6-5, the J gene TRBJ1-5; D remains unclear. The CDR3 runs 13 residues. Germline V gene data show CDR1 as MNHEY and CDR2 as SVGAGI. The V and J ends lost 6 bases and 0 bases respectively, with 6 bases between them. The CDR3 coding sequence is TGTGCCAGCAGGGGTAATAGCAATCAGCCCCAGCATTTT. Protein sequence: CASRGNSNQPQHF.

CDR3 residues: CASSRNDRGDNYGYTF. The DNA of the CDR3 is TGTGCCAGCAGCCGAAACGACAGGGGCGATAACTATGGCTACACCTTC. The chain has TRBV4-2 and TRBJ1-2; 8 nucleotides line up with TRBD1. The CDR3 has 16 amino acids. Looked up from germline, CDR1 is LGHNA and CDR2 is YNFKEQ. Trimming cost V 4 bases and J 1 base; bases outside gene matches: 8.

This clone turned up a few times. The chain is built from TRBV29-1 and TRBJ1-2, with TRBD1 as a possible D gene (5 bases). V dropped 3 bases and J dropped 7 bases, with 9 bases sitting between them. CDR3 length equals 11 residues. Germline lookup yields CDR1 SQVTM and CDR2 ANQGSEA. The CDR3 here is CSVERQFGYTF. CDR3 sequence (DNA): TGCAGCGTTGAGAGACAGTTTGGCTACACCTTC.

The chain has TRBV6-1 and TRBJ2-1, with D tentatively TRBD1 (5 bases). Germline V lookup: CDR1 MNHNS, CDR2 SASEGT. V was pared by 4 bases and J by 8 bases, with 9 bases between. The CDR3 runs to 12 residues. CDR3 residues: CASSAAGHEQFF. In nucleotides, the CDR3 is TGTGCCAGCAGTGCGGCAGGGCATGAGCAGTTCTTC.

The rearrangement joins TRBV4-3 to TRBJ2-6, with no clear D. The V and J ends lost 1 base and 5 bases respectively, with 12 bases between them. Germline CDR1 is LGHNA and CDR2 is YSLEER. This CDR3 is built from 16 residues. Written as DNA, the CDR3 is TGCGCCAGCAGCCAAGGTGTCGCGTCGTGGGCCAACGTCCTGACTTTC. It is translated as CASSQGVASWANVLTF.

The J gene is TRBJ2-1, the V gene TRBV29-1; 8 positions agree with TRBD2. The germline CDR1 and CDR2 sequences are SQVTM and ANQGSEA. The CDR3 loop spans 14 amino acids. V lost 4 bases to trimming and J lost 1 base; unmatched junction nucleotides: 3. CDR3 sequence reads: CSVAGGRSYNEQFF. CDR3 DNA sequence: TGCAGCGTTGCGGGAGGGAGATCCTACAATGAGCAGTTCTTC.

This clone was picked up one time. CDR3 sequence: CASSWGQGDTGELFF. CDR3 sequence (DNA): TGCGCCAGCAGCTGGGGACAGGGCGACACCGGGGAGCTGTTTTTT. The rearrangement uses TRBV5-1 and TRBJ2-2; 9 nucleotides align to TRBD1. The CDR3 has 15 residues. CDR1 and CDR2 (germline): SGHRS, YFSETQ. Trimming took 3 bases from V and 3 from J; bases not matched to a gene: 3. Looking up the rest from reference TRBV5-1 and TRBJ2-2 gives the full variable domain: KAGVTQTPRYLIKTRGQQVTLSCSPISGHRSVSWYQQTPGQGLQFLFEYFSETQRNKGNFPGRFSGRQFSNSRSEMNVSTLELGDSALYLCASSWGQGDTGELFFGEGSRLTVL.

This clone has a single count. The J gene is TRBJ2-7, the V gene TRBV7-3; 7 nucleotides agree with TRBD1. This CDR3 region has 14 residues. Trimming cost V 5 bases and J 1 base; bases outside gene matches: 5. Per the germline V gene, CDR1 is SGHTA and CDR2 is FQGTGA. CDR3 sequence (DNA): TGTGCCAGCAGCCGTGGCAGGGGGTCCTACGAGCAGTACTTC. Translated, it gives CASSRGRGSYEQYF. Variable domain in full (rest from reference TRBV7-3 and TRBJ2-7): GAGVSQTPSNKVTEKGKYVELRCDPISGHTALYWYRQSLGQGPEFLIYFQGTGAADDSGLPNDRFFAVRPEGSVSTLKIQRTERGDSAVYLCASSRGRGSYEQYFGPGTRLTVT.

About this clone itself: The same CDR3 arises from other DNA sequences in this sample as well. The chain couples TRBV5-6 to TRBJ2-6; a possible D gene is TRBD1 (5 bases). V gave up 4 bases and J gave up 0 bases, with 8 bases separating them. This CDR3 is 15 amino acids long. Germline CDR1 is SGHDT and CDR2 is YYEEEE. CDR3 sequence: CASSLRVSGANVLTF. In DNA form, the CDR3 reads TGTGCCAGCAGCCTCAGGGTCTCTGGGGCCAACGTCCTGACTTTC.

The chain employs TRBV27 and TRBJ2-7; perhaps TRBD1 as D (5 bases). Trimming pared 0 bases from V and 2 bases from J, leaving 11 bases between. The CDR3 is 15 residues long. Germline lookup yields CDR1 MNHEY and CDR2 SMNVEV (reference sequence). CDR3 nucleotide sequence: TGTGCCAGCAGTTTATCTTGGGGCCCGACCTACGAGCAGTACTTC. Protein sequence: CASSLSWGPTYEQYF.

CDR3 residues: CASSYRSANQPQHF. In DNA, the CDR3 is TGTGCCAGCAGTTACCGGTCAGCAAATCAGCCCCAGCATTTT. This chain connects TRBV6-5 to TRBJ1-5; D is ambiguous. Germline V gene data show CDR1 as MNHEY and CDR2 as SVGAGI. The CDR3 length is 14 residues. With 2 bases removed from V and 4 bases from J, the gap between germline ends came to 9 bases.

The chain carries TRBV30 and TRBJ2-7, with D hard to call. This CDR3 spans 8 amino acids. Germline V gene lookup returns CDR1 GTSNPN and CDR2 SVGIG (reference sequence). In DNA form, the CDR3 reads TGTGAGTGCTACGAGCAGTACTTC. Residues: CECYEQYF.

V gene TRBV5-1 combines with J gene TRBJ2-7, with D unresolved. This CDR3 region has 15 residues. From germline, CDR1 is SGHRS and CDR2 YFSETQ. Trimming pared 5 bases from V and 6 bases from J, leaving 21 bases between. The CDR3 nucleotides read TGCGCCAGCAGTCCCTCGTCGACAAGGCACGGCGAGCAGTACTTC. It encodes CASSPSSTRHGEQYF.